This T cell receptor (beta chain) comes out of a study of hypomethylating agent response in myelodysplastic syndrome. The length of the CDR3 is 14 residues. The germline CDR1 and CDR2 sequences are MDHEN and SYDVKM. Germline trimming cut 8 bases from V and 0 bases from J; bases unmatched to any gene: 6. Study outcomes and limitations: More novel clonotypes appeared in responders; more contracted clonotypes appeared in non-responders after treatment. Novel MDS antigen recognition by shared GLIPH2 clusters is possible but unvalidated. No significant post-treatment change in richness, rarefaction diversity or clonality, across all patients or response groups.

This clone was detected once. Its antigen is as yet unknown. Authors' data handling: Of approximately 180,000 unique clonotypes, approximately 1.5% were previously reported viral-epitope-specific in VDJdb. Only in-frame clones appear in the TCRdb table, and some are missing; sequencing was by immunoSEQ multiplex PCR. The V and J calls and clone size come from that table; D and trimming were worked out from the DNA. The sample comprises approximately 4,400 clones, approximately 82% of which are singletons, and approximately 18% rests with the top ten. The material sequenced was bone marrow, taken before or after starting hypomethylating agent treatment for myelodysplastic syndrome (not recorded which). The chain recombines TRBV28 with TRBJ1-2; the match to TRBD1 covers 7 bases. The sequence came from a human donor with myelodysplastic syndrome. CDR3 amino acids: CASSEGTANYGYTF. CDR3 in DNA: TGTGCCAGCTCTGAAGGGACAGCTAACTATGGCTACACCTTC.